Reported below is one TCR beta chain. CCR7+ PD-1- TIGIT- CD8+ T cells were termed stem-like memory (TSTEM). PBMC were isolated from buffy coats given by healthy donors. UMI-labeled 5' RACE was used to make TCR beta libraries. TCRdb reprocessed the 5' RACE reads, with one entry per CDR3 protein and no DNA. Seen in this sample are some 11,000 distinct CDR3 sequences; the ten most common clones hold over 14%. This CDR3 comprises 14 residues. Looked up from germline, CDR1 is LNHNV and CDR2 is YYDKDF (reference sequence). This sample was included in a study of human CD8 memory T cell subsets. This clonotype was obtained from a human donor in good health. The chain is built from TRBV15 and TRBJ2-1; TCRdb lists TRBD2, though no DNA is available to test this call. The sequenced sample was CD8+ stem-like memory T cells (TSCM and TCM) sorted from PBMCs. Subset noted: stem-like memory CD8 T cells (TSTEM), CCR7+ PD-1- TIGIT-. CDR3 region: CATSRDLADDEQFF.